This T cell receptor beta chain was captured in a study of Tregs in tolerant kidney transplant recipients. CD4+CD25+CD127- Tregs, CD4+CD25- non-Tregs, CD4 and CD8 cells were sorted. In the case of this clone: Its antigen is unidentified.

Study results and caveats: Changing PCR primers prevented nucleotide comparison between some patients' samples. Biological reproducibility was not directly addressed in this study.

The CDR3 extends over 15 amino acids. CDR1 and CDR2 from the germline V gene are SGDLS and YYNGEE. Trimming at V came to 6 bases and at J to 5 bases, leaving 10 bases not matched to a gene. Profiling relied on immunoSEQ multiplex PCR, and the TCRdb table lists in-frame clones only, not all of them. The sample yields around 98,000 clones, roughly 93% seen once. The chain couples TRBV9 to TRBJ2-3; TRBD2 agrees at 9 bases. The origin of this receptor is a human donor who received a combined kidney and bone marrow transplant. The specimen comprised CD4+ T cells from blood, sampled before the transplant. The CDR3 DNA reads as TGTGCCAGCACCAAAACGGGACTAGCTTTAGATACGCAGTATTTT. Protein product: CASTKTGLALDTQYF.